This is a list of T cell receptor beta chains from one sample in a study of shared clonotypes between healthy human individuals. TCRdb keeps only in-frame clones here, not all; method: immunoSEQ multiplex PCR. The table lists roughly 810,000 clones, 96% of them singletons. Sequencing was carried out using naive CD8+ T cells sorted from blood. All receptors come from a man aged 25-40 years in good health. Each CDR3 is given with its conserved first and last residue. The D gene is left open where the match is weak. Clone size, where shown, is once, few, many, or a class for clones that have expanded.

v_call: TRBV27
d_call: TRBD1
clone_size: NA
j_call: TRBJ1-2
cdr3_length: 14
cdr3_nt: TGTGCCAGCAGTTTTGTAGGACAGGCCTATGGCTACACCTTC
cdr3_aa: CASSFVGQAYGYTF

v_call: TRBV19
d_call: NA
clone_size: NA
j_call: TRBJ2-7
cdr3_length: 11
cdr3_nt: TGTGCCAGTAGTACCTTCTACGAGCAGTACTTC
cdr3_aa: CASSTFYEQYF

v_call: TRBV27
d_call: TRBD2
clone_size: NA
j_call: TRBJ2-5
cdr3_length: 14
cdr3_nt: TGTGCCAGCAGTTTACTCGGACTAGAAGAGACCCAGTACTTC
cdr3_aa: CASSLLGLEETQYF

v_call: TRBV7-9
d_call: NA
clone_size: NA
j_call: TRBJ2-7
cdr3_length: 14
cdr3_nt: TGTGCCAGCGAGGGAATAGCGCCTTCTTACGAGCAGTACTTC
cdr3_aa: CASEGIAPSYEQYF

v_call: TRBV4-1
d_call: NA
clone_size: once
j_call: TRBJ2-7
cdr3_length: 14
cdr3_nt: TGCGCCAGCAGCCAAGACTCGGCTACCTACGAGCAGTACTTC
cdr3_aa: CASSQDSATYEQYF

v_call: TRBV6-5
d_call: NA
clone_size: NA
j_call: TRBJ2-3
cdr3_length: 13
cdr3_nt: TGTGCCAGCAGTTACTCAGTCACAGATACGCAGTATTTT
cdr3_aa: CASSYSVTDTQYF

v_call: TRBV14
d_call: TRBD2
clone_size: few
j_call: TRBJ2-7
cdr3_length: 16
cdr3_nt: TGTGCCAGCAGCCAACTTCCGGGACTAGCGGACTACGAGCAGTACTTC
cdr3_aa: CASSQLPGLADYEQYF

v_call: TRBV28
d_call: NA
clone_size: NA
j_call: TRBJ2-7
cdr3_length: 13
cdr3_nt: TGTGCCAGCAGACCCTTAGGAATCAACGAGCAGTACTTC
cdr3_aa: CASRPLGINEQYF

v_call: TRBV2
d_call: TRBD2
clone_size: NA
j_call: TRBJ2-7
cdr3_length: 13
cdr3_nt: TGTGCCAGCTCGGCGGGGGGTGCCTACGAGCAGTACTTC
cdr3_aa: CASSAGGAYEQYF

v_call: TRBV14
d_call: TRBD2
clone_size: NA
j_call: TRBJ2-7
cdr3_length: 14
cdr3_nt: TGTGCCAGCAGCCAAGAAGGGAGGGTCCACGAGCAGTACTTC
cdr3_aa: CASSQEGRVHEQYF

v_call: TRBV13
d_call: TRBD1
clone_size: NA
j_call: TRBJ2-3
cdr3_length: 16
cdr3_nt: TGTGCCAGCAGCTACCGGGACAGGGGGAACACAGATACGCAGTATTTT
cdr3_aa: CASSYRDRGNTDTQYF

v_call: TRBV18
d_call: TRBD1
clone_size: NA
j_call: TRBJ2-7
cdr3_length: 17
cdr3_nt: TGTGCCAGCTCACCCGTACCAGGACAGGGCTCCTCCTACGAGCAGTACTTC
cdr3_aa: CASSPVPGQGSSYEQYF

v_call: TRBV19
d_call: NA
clone_size: NA
j_call: TRBJ1-4
cdr3_length: 15
cdr3_nt: TGTGCCAGTAGTATGGGCGCAGGGGCTAATGAAAAACTGTTTTTT
cdr3_aa: CASSMGAGANEKLFF

v_call: TRBV19
d_call: TRBD1
clone_size: NA
j_call: TRBJ2-1
cdr3_length: 15
cdr3_nt: TGTGCCAGTAGTATCGCCGACAGGGGCTACAATGAGCAGTTCTTC
cdr3_aa: CASSIADRGYNEQFF

v_call: TRBV29-1
d_call: TRBD1
clone_size: NA
j_call: TRBJ1-2
cdr3_length: 15
cdr3_nt: TGCAGCGCCGGGGAAACAGGGGGGCCCCCGTATGGCTACACCTTC
cdr3_aa: CSAGETGGPPYGYTF

v_call: TRBV9
d_call: TRBD1
clone_size: NA
j_call: TRBJ1-2
cdr3_length: 18
cdr3_nt: TGTGCCAGCAGCGGGAGCGGGACAGAGTTCTTAGAAGGGTATGGCTACACCTTC
cdr3_aa: CASSGSGTEFLEGYGYTF

v_call: TRBV4-1
d_call: TRBD2
clone_size: NA
j_call: TRBJ2-7
cdr3_length: 15
cdr3_nt: TGCGCCAGCAGCCTCGGACTAGCGCCAGGTTACGAGCAGTACTTC
cdr3_aa: CASSLGLAPGYEQYF

v_call: TRBV4-1
d_call: TRBD2
clone_size: NA
j_call: TRBJ2-1
cdr3_length: 14
cdr3_nt: TGCGCCAGCAGCCAAGATGCGGGAGGGACTCGGTGGTTCTTC
cdr3_aa: CASSQDAGGTRWFF

v_call: TRBV7-6
d_call: NA
clone_size: NA
j_call: TRBJ2-1
cdr3_length: 16
cdr3_nt: TGTGCCAGCAGCTTAGAATGGCGGGACTCTTACAATGAGCAGTTCTTC
cdr3_aa: CASSLEWRDSYNEQFF

v_call: TRBV11-1
d_call: NA
clone_size: once
j_call: TRBJ2-5
cdr3_length: 16
cdr3_nt: TGTGCCAGCAGCTCGTCGGACAGCGTCCACCAAGAGACCCAGTACTTC
cdr3_aa: CASSSSDSVHQETQYF

v_call: TRBV2
d_call: TRBD2
clone_size: NA
j_call: TRBJ2-3
cdr3_length: 14
cdr3_nt: TGTGCCACCCTTAGCGGGAGGGCCATAGATACGCAGTATTTT
cdr3_aa: CATLSGRAIDTQYF

v_call: TRBV7-9
d_call: TRBD2
clone_size: NA
j_call: TRBJ2-1
cdr3_length: 14
cdr3_nt: TGCGCCGTTCCAGGGACTAGCCCCAGGAATGAGCAGTTCTTC
cdr3_aa: CAVPGTSPRNEQFF

v_call: TRBV7-9
d_call: TRBD1
clone_size: NA
j_call: TRBJ2-1
cdr3_length: 15
cdr3_nt: TGTGCCAGCAGCTTGGGGACAGGGGTCAATGGCGAGCAGTTCTTC
cdr3_aa: CASSLGTGVNGEQFF

v_call: TRBV5-1
d_call: NA
clone_size: NA
j_call: TRBJ2-7
cdr3_length: 14
cdr3_nt: TGCGCCAGCAGCCCGGACAGTCGACTAGACGAGCAGTACTTC
cdr3_aa: CASSPDSRLDEQYF

v_call: TRBV29-1
d_call: NA
clone_size: NA
j_call: TRBJ2-1
cdr3_length: 15
cdr3_nt: TGCAGCGTTGTGAGAGCGGAACCCTCCTACAATGAGCAGTTCTTC
cdr3_aa: CSVVRAEPSYNEQFF

v_call: TRBV13
d_call: NA
clone_size: NA
j_call: TRBJ2-1
cdr3_length: 14
cdr3_nt: TGTGCCAGCAGCTTTGGGACTGGGCGCGGGGAGCAGTTCTTC
cdr3_aa: CASSFGTGRGEQFF

v_call: TRBV7-9
d_call: NA
clone_size: NA
j_call: TRBJ2-1
cdr3_length: 13
cdr3_nt: TGTGCCAGCAGCTTAACGTACGGCAATGAGCAGTTCTTC
cdr3_aa: CASSLTYGNEQFF

v_call: TRBV9
d_call: NA
clone_size: NA
j_call: TRBJ2-7
cdr3_length: 14
cdr3_nt: TGTGCCAGCAGCCCCCGGACAGTGCCCTACGAGCAGTACTTC
cdr3_aa: CASSPRTVPYEQYF

v_call: TRBV6-1
d_call: NA
clone_size: NA
j_call: TRBJ1-5
cdr3_length: 15
cdr3_nt: TGTGCCAGCAGTCGTCCGGGACATAGCAATCAGCCCCAGCATTTT
cdr3_aa: CASSRPGHSNQPQHF

v_call: TRBV7-9
d_call: NA
clone_size: NA
j_call: TRBJ2-7
cdr3_length: 13
cdr3_nt: TGTGCCAGCAGCTGGAACGCCGATTACGAGCAGTACTTC
cdr3_aa: CASSWNADYEQYF

v_call: TRBV27
d_call: NA
clone_size: NA
j_call: TRBJ2-7
cdr3_length: 11
cdr3_nt: TGTGCCAGCAAGCAGGGAGCCGAGCAGTACTTC
cdr3_aa: CASKQGAEQYF

v_call: TRBV6-6
d_call: NA
clone_size: NA
j_call: TRBJ2-2
cdr3_length: 16
cdr3_nt: TGTGCCAGCAGCTCGGACTCCAGCAAGAGTGGCGGGGAGCTGTTTTTT
cdr3_aa: CASSSDSSKSGGELFF

v_call: TRBV29-1
d_call: NA
clone_size: NA
j_call: TRBJ1-1
cdr3_length: 12
cdr3_nt: TGCAGCGTTGAGGCCGGGAACACTGAAGCTTTCTTT
cdr3_aa: CSVEAGNTEAFF

v_call: TRBV6-5
d_call: NA
clone_size: NA
j_call: TRBJ1-1
cdr3_length: 13
cdr3_nt: TGTGCCAGCAGTTTAGGACAGTACACTGAAGCTTTCTTT
cdr3_aa: CASSLGQYTEAFF

v_call: TRBV4-1
d_call: NA
clone_size: NA
j_call: TRBJ2-3
cdr3_length: 16
cdr3_nt: TGCGCCAGCAGCCAAGAGTTCGGCACCCCCACAGATACGCAGTATTTT
cdr3_aa: CASSQEFGTPTDTQYF

v_call: TRBV27
d_call: TRBD2
clone_size: NA
j_call: TRBJ2-5
cdr3_length: 14
cdr3_nt: TGTGCCAGCAGCTATAGCGGGAACGGCGAGACCCAGTACTTC
cdr3_aa: CASSYSGNGETQYF

v_call: TRBV30
d_call: NA
clone_size: NA
j_call: TRBJ2-5
cdr3_length: 11
cdr3_nt: TGTGCCTGGAGTAAGTTAGAGACCCAGTACTTC
cdr3_aa: CAWSKLETQYF

v_call: TRBV5-8
d_call: NA
clone_size: NA
j_call: TRBJ2-5
cdr3_length: 13
cdr3_nt: TGTGCCAGCAGCTTGTTCAGCCAAGAGACCCAGTACTTC
cdr3_aa: CASSLFSQETQYF

v_call: TRBV7-2
d_call: TRBD1
clone_size: NA
j_call: TRBJ2-7
cdr3_length: 14
cdr3_nt: TGTGCCAGCTCCACTCCGGGACAGGGCTACGAGCAGTACTTC
cdr3_aa: CASSTPGQGYEQYF

v_call: TRBV15
d_call: NA
clone_size: NA
j_call: TRBJ2-5
cdr3_length: 14
cdr3_nt: TGTGCCACCAGCCCCGTGGGGTCCCAAGAGACCCAGTACTTC
cdr3_aa: CATSPVGSQETQYF

v_call: TRBV9
d_call: NA
clone_size: NA
j_call: TRBJ1-4
cdr3_length: 16
cdr3_nt: TGTGCCAGCAGCGGAGTTGACGGCGGAACTAATGAAAAACTGTTTTTT
cdr3_aa: CASSGVDGGTNEKLFF

v_call: TRBV6-1
d_call: TRBD2
clone_size: NA
j_call: TRBJ2-3
cdr3_length: 15
cdr3_nt: TGTGCCAGCAGCCTGTTTAGCGGGAGCACAGATACGCAGTATTTT
cdr3_aa: CASSLFSGSTDTQYF

v_call: TRBV6-5
d_call: NA
clone_size: NA
j_call: TRBJ1-1
cdr3_length: 14
cdr3_nt: TGTGCCAGCAGTTCGGCTAGCCCTTTTGTGAAAGCTTTCTTT
cdr3_aa: CASSSASPFVKAFF

v_call: TRBV2
d_call: TRBD1
clone_size: NA
j_call: TRBJ2-7
cdr3_length: 16
cdr3_nt: TGTGCCAGCAGTGGGGGACAGGCGAACCTCGAATACGAGCAGTACTTC
cdr3_aa: CASSGGQANLEYEQYF

v_call: TRBV27
d_call: NA
clone_size: NA
j_call: TRBJ2-7
cdr3_length: 13
cdr3_nt: TGTGCCAGCAGTTTAGGGCCCTGGGAAAGTGGGTACTTC
cdr3_aa: CASSLGPWESGYF